The rows below give T cell receptor beta chains drawn from one sample of a study of blood T cell repertoires in COVID-19. This table comes from immunoSEQ multiplex PCR, and its TCRdb copy is limited to in-frame clones, with some not included. The table has 110,000 to 150,000 clones, approximately 80% seen once. Sequenced: peripheral blood. The receptors shown here come from a woman of 80 years or more in a cohort sampled during active or convalescent COVID-19. The CDR3 runs from the conserved cysteine through the conserved F or W. D genes are given only for firm matches. A row's size may be missing; if present it is once, few, many or a size class.

>TRBV15|TRBJ1-2|.|once
CATSRPQGSNYGYTF
TGTGCCACCAGCAGGCCACAGGGATCGAACTATGGCTACACCTTC
>TRBV3-1/TRBV3-2|TRBJ2-5|.|.
CASSQGQTRFQETQYF
TGTGCCAGCAGCCAAGGACAGACGCGATTCCAAGAGACCCAGTACTTC
>TRBV24-1|TRBJ2-2|.|.
CATSDSGAGGELFF
TGTGCCACCAGTGATTCAGGGGCGGGCGGGGAGCTGTTTTTT
>TRBV7-9|TRBJ1-5|TRBD1|.
CASSLQGDNQPQHF
TGTGCCAGCAGCTTACAGGGGGATAATCAGCCCCAGCATTTT
>TRBV6-6|TRBJ1-6|.|.
CASTRYRENNSPLHF
TGTGCCAGCACTAGATACAGGGAGAATAATTCACCCCTCCACTTT
>TRBV7-2|TRBJ1-4|.|few
CASSLVASNEKLFF
TGTGCCAGCAGCTTAGTGGCCAGTAATGAAAAACTGTTTTTT
>TRBV12-3/TRBV12-4|TRBJ1-1|.|.
CASSVQLNTEAFF
TGTGCCAGCAGTGTCCAATTGAACACTGAAGCTTTCTTT
>TRBV5-1|TRBJ2-3|.|.
CASSFGQTPSTDTQYF
TGCGCCAGCAGCTTCGGACAGACCCCTAGCACAGATACGCAGTATTTT
>TRBV5-1|TRBJ1-1|TRBD1|.
CASSPGTGGDQNTEAFF
TGCGCCAGCAGTCCCGGGACAGGGGGGGACCAGAACACTGAAGCTTTCTTT
>TRBV9|TRBJ2-1|TRBD2|.
CASSPRGGLLDNEQFF
TGTGCCAGCAGCCCACGGGGGGGCCTACTTGACAATGAGCAGTTCTTC
>TRBV12-3/TRBV12-4|TRBJ2-7|.|few
CASRRTATYEQYF
TGTGCCAGCAGACGCACCGCGACCTACGAGCAGTACTTC
>TRBV24-1|TRBJ2-5|TRBD1|.
CATSGGQGRGETQYF
TGTGCCACCAGTGGGGGACAGGGCCGGGGAGAGACCCAGTACTTC
>TRBV5-8|TRBJ1-5|.|.
CASSYFGQASNQPQHF
TGTGCCAGCAGCTATTTTGGGCAGGCGAGCAATCAGCCCCAGCATTTT
>TRBV25-1|TRBJ2-3|.|.
CASSEWGGARAADTQYF
TGTGCCAGCAGTGAGTGGGGGGGGGCTAGGGCGGCAGATACGCAGTATTTT
>TRBV9|TRBJ1-2|TRBD1|.
CASSVGQGAGYGYTF
TGTGCCAGCAGCGTAGGACAGGGGGCCGGCTATGGCTACACCTTC
>TRBV19|TRBJ2-7|TRBD2|.
CASSDYSGGAYEQYF
TGTGCCAGTAGTGATTATAGCGGGGGGGCCTACGAGCAGTACTTC
>TRBV20-1|TRBJ1-5|TRBD1|.
CSASRQGDPYSNQPQHF
TGCAGTGCTAGTAGACAGGGGGACCCCTATAGCAATCAGCCCCAGCATTTT
>TRBV4-1|TRBJ1-6|.|.
CASSHSSSYNSPLHF
TGCGCCAGCAGCCATTCCAGCTCCTATAATTCACCCCTCCACTTT
>TRBV7-2|TRBJ2-3|.|.
CASNPRGYRTDTQYF
TGTGCCAGCAACCCCCGGGGGTACCGCACAGATACGCAGTATTTT
>TRBV7-9|TRBJ1-4|.|.
CASSDPLGEKLFF
TGTGCCAGCAGCGACCCTCTCGGGGAAAAACTGTTTTTT
>TRBV5-1|TRBJ1-2|.|.
CASSLAGNGYTF
TGCGCCAGCAGCTTGGCGGGGAATGGCTACACCTTC
>TRBV9|TRBJ2-5|TRBD2|.
CASSRGLAGEGETQYF
TGTGCCAGCAGCCGGGGGCTAGCGGGAGAAGGGGAGACCCAGTACTTC
>TRBV28|TRBJ1-2|.|.
CASVGANYGYTF
TGTGCCAGCGTGGGAGCTAACTATGGCTACACCTTC
>TRBV4-3|TRBJ2-2|TRBD1|.
CASSQDGTGGTGELFF
TGCGCCAGCAGCCAAGACGGGACAGGGGGCACCGGGGAGCTGTTTTTT
>TRBV13|TRBJ1-2|TRBD1|few
CASSLPSSGQQVYGYTF
TGTGCCAGCAGCTTGCCTTCTTCGGGACAGCAGGTATATGGCTACACCTTC
>TRBV6-5|TRBJ2-2|.|.
CASASGAYTGELFF
TGTGCCAGCGCCAGCGGAGCCTACACCGGGGAGCTGTTTTTT
>TRBV12-1|TRBJ2-5|.|.
CASSFRDREQETQYF
TGTGCCAGCAGCTTTCGGGACAGGGAACAAGAGACCCAGTACTTC
>TRBV5-4|TRBJ1-2|.|.
CASSWGLQRSRYGYTF
TGTGCCAGCAGCTGGGGGCTACAGCGTTCTAGGTATGGCTACACCTTC
>TRBV9|TRBJ1-2|.|.
CASSAVKGAVYGYTF
TGTGCCAGCAGCGCCGTGAAAGGGGCGGTCTATGGCTACACCTTC
>TRBV27|TRBJ1-4|TRBD1|.
CASGPGQGNEKLFF
TGTGCCAGCGGTCCGGGACAGGGGAATGAAAAACTGTTTTTT
>TRBV14|TRBJ1-1|.|.
CASSQDTGFWTEAFF
TGTGCCAGCAGCCAAGATACCGGTTTTTGGACTGAAGCTTTCTTT
>TRBV5-1|TRBJ1-6|.|.
CASSRREGGSPLHF
TGCGCCAGCAGCCGGAGGGAGGGCGGATCACCCCTCCACTTT
>TRBV5-4|TRBJ2-5|TRBD2|.
CASRNGLAQETQYF
TGTGCCAGCAGAAACGGACTAGCACAAGAGACCCAGTACTTC
>TRBV6-5|TRBJ1-3|TRBD1|.
CASVRTGPRNTIYF
TGTGCCAGCGTAAGGACAGGACCTAGAAACACCATATATTTT
>TRBV6-2/TRBV6-3|TRBJ1-2|.|.
CASSYPEDSNYGYTF
TGTGCCAGCAGTTACCCCGAGGACAGTAACTATGGCTACACCTTC
>TRBV5-1|TRBJ1-2|.|.
CASTLGGGYGYTF
TGCGCCAGCACCCTGGGGGGGGGCTATGGCTACACCTTC
>TRBV12-5|TRBJ1-2|.|.
CASGQWAQAGYGYTF
TGTGCTAGTGGTCAGTGGGCCCAGGCGGGCTATGGCTACACCTTC
>TRBV27|TRBJ1-2|.|.
CASSLSGRLRAGYGYTF
TGTGCCAGCAGTTTATCGGGCCGACTAAGAGCGGGCTATGGCTACACCTTC
>TRBV7-2|TRBJ1-5|.|.
CASSFKWSGNQPQHF
TGTGCCAGCAGCTTTAAGTGGTCGGGCAATCAGCCCCAGCATTTT
>TRBV11-2|TRBJ2-2|.|once
CASSPVGGGTGELFF
TGTGCCAGCAGCCCAGTAGGGGGGGGGACCGGGGAGCTGTTTTTT
>TRBV7-9|TRBJ2-5|.|.
CASSTNEETQYF
TGTGCCAGCAGCACAAACGAAGAGACCCAGTACTTC
>TRBV7-2|TRBJ1-1|.|.
CASSTQGGGLNTEAFF
TGTGCCAGCAGTACCCAAGGGGGGGGCCTGAACACTGAAGCTTTCTTT
>TRBV24-1|TRBJ2-2|TRBD1|.
CATSDGGQGAKTNTGELFF
TGTGCCACCAGTGATGGGGGACAGGGCGCTAAGACGAACACCGGGGAGCTGTTTTTT
>TRBV7-2|TRBJ1-2|.|.
CASSLWRQDYGYTF
TGTGCCAGCAGCTTATGGCGACAGGACTATGGCTACACCTTC
>TRBV7-9|TRBJ2-3|.|.
CASSDRPTSDTQYF
TGTGCCAGCAGCGATCGGCCGACATCGGATACGCAGTATTTT
>TRBV5-5|TRBJ2-2|.|.
CASSHRVFTGELFF
TGTGCCAGCAGCCACAGGGTTTTTACCGGGGAGCTGTTTTTT
>TRBV7-2|TRBJ1-2|TRBD1|.
CASSSFDRVWDGYTF
TGTGCCAGCAGCTCCTTTGACAGGGTCTGGGATGGCTACACCTTC
>TRBV2|TRBJ2-2|.|.
CASNLNTGELFF
TGTGCCAGCAATTTAAACACCGGGGAGCTGTTTTTT